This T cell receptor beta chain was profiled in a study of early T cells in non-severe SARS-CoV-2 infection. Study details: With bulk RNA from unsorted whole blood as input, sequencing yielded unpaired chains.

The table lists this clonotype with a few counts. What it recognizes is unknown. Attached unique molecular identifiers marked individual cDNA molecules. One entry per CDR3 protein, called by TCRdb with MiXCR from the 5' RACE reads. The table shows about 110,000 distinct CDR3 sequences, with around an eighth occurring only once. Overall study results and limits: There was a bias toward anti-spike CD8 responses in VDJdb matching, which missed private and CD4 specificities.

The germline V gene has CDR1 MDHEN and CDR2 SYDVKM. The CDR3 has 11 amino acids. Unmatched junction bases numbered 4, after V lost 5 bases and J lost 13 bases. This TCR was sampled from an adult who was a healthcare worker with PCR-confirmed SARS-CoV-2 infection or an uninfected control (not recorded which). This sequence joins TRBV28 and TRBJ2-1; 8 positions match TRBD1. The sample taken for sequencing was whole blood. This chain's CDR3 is CASSPGGYQFF. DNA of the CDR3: TGTGCCAGCAGTCCAGGGGGCTACCAGTTCTTC.